This entry features one TCR beta chain sequence. Its antigen is undetermined. This sample is drawn from a study of identical twins. Study results and caveats: Fewer insertions marked abundant cord blood beta clonotypes; young adult naive trended weakly, memory not at all.

It was template switching that added a universal primer site, and there were unique molecular identifiers on the cDNA. In TCRdb, the 5' RACE reads were re-called with MiXCR into one record per CDR3 protein. The sample records roughly 1.6 million distinct CDR3 sequences, around 33% being singletons. Material for sequencing was cord blood. The sequence derives from a newborn girl in good health.

The CDR3, as DNA: TGTGCCAGCAGACCAGGTGCTCATGGGCTACTAGCCACAGATACGCAGTATTTT. This encodes CASRPGAHGLLATDTQYF. V and J are TRBV12-3 or TRBV12-4 and TRBJ2-3, with D possibly matching TRBD2 (6 bases). CDR3 length equals 18 residues. Trimming stripped 6 bases from V and 2 bases from J, with 24 bases between.